This passage covers 23 T cell receptor beta chains from one sample sequenced in a study of CXCR3-negative and CXCR3-positive naive CD8 T cells (dated by TCRdb to the late 2010s). Study-wide findings and limitations: TRB CDR3s from CXCR3-positive naive cells showed higher hydrophobicity (lower Kidera factor 4), lower energy, and higher strength and volume indices than CXCR3-negative naive cells.

Which antigens these TCRs recognize remains unknown. Sequencing was carried out with a NextSeq 550. The Human TCR Profiling Kit (MiLaboratory) was used to make UMI-labeled 5' RACE TRB cDNA libraries. TCRdb reanalyzed the reads, keeping one entry per CDR3 protein sequence and omitting DNA. This sample's listing comprises around 130,000 distinct CDR3 sequences. Approximately 0.54% of the sample is taken by the ten largest. The sequencing input was naive CXCR3+ CD8+ T cells from blood. The cell subset or site label corresponds to: CD45RO-CCR7+CD27+CD95- naive CD8+ T cells expressing CXCR3 (TNR3+). The source is a human donor in good health. Some clones in this sample may be carry-over from other donors' samples.

CDR3 sequence reads: CASSSTPAGTGPISNQPQHF. The chain uses TRBV12-3 or TRBV12-4 and TRBJ1-5; TCRdb gives TRBD1 as the D gene, but with no DNA this cannot be confirmed. The CDR3 contains 20 residues.

The chain employs TRBV6-2 or TRBV6-3 and TRBJ1-1. Germline CDR1 and CDR2: MNHEY and SVGEGT. CDR3 length: 13 amino acids. This chain's CDR3 is CASSYPGVPEAFF.

The chain carries TRBV2 and TRBJ1-5; TCRdb returns TRBD1, unconfirmable since there is no DNA. Germline lookup yields CDR1 SNHLY and CDR2 FYNNEI. The CDR3 extends over 14 amino acids. The CDR3 loop reads CASSARQVNQPQHF.

The V call is TRBV6-2 or TRBV6-3, the J call TRBJ2-1; TCRdb designates TRBD2, a call that cannot be tested without DNA. Germline loops: CDR1 MNHEY, CDR2 SVGEGT. The CDR3 is 15 residues long. CDR3 sequence: CASSYSGGSGGEQFF.

The chain couples TRBV4-1 to TRBJ2-7; checking the TCRdb D call of TRBD1 is not possible without DNA. CDR3 length: 13 residues. The germline gives CDR1 MGHRA, CDR2 YSYEKL. CDR3 sequence: CASSPGQLYEQYF.

Here the CDR3 reads CSVPNRDPNEQFF. The V call is TRBV29-1, the J call TRBJ2-1; lacking DNA, the TRBD1 call made by TCRdb goes unchecked. The CDR3 is made up of 13 amino acids. Germline V gene sequence: CDR1 SQVTM, CDR2 ANQGSEA.

The rearrangement links TRBV4-2 to TRBJ2-1; TCRdb proposes TRBD2, but this gene call is untestable without DNA. This CDR3 is 16 amino acids long. Germline CDR1 is LGHNA and CDR2 is YNFKEQ. CDR3 protein: CASSQAPPSGGTEQFF.

The chain carries TRBV5-1 and TRBJ2-7; TCRdb reports TRBD1, a call that lacks DNA to check it against. Germline CDR1 reads SGHRS; CDR2 reads YFSETQ. The CDR3 contains 15 residues. CDR3 region: CASSLATGPTREQYF.

The J gene is TRBJ1-1, the V gene TRBV15; TCRdb returns TRBD1, unconfirmable since there is no DNA. Germline V gives CDR1 LNHNV, CDR2 YYDKDF (reference sequence). This CDR3 region has 15 residues. This CDR3 reads CATSRDSTGGTEAFF.

The chain is built from TRBV12-5 and TRBJ1-1; the D call from TCRdb, TRBD1, cannot be confirmed without DNA. Germline lookup yields CDR1 LGHNT and CDR2 FRNRAP. The CDR3 spans 14 residues. The chain's CDR3 is CASGFQGSTTEAFF.

V usage is TRBV12-3 or TRBV12-4 and J usage is TRBJ2-2; TCRdb's D gene call, TRBD2, goes unchecked for lack of DNA. CDR3 length equals 15 residues. The CDR3 reads CASSRAGLNTGELFF.

The chain carries TRBV29-1 and TRBJ2-2; TCRdb names TRBD1, which stays unverified in the absence of DNA. Germline V CDR1 and CDR2: SQVTM, ANQGSEA. The CDR3 is 17 amino acids. The CDR3 loop is CSVRGQGHREDTGELFF.

The genes are TRBV18 and TRBJ2-7; there is no DNA to check the TCRdb D call of TRBD1. Germline-derived CDR1 and CDR2 are KGHSH and LQKENI. The CDR3 loop spans 15 amino acids. CDR3 protein: CASSLGTGDFYEQYF.

This sequence joins TRBV20-1 and TRBJ2-1; the TCRdb D gene call, TRBD2, has no DNA to confirm it. CDR1 is DFQATT and CDR2 is SNEGSKA in the germline V gene (reference sequence). This CDR3 has 14 residues. This chain's CDR3 is CSAPTSGGYNEQFF.

CDR3 in amino acids: CASSLDIDTRETQYF. The genes are TRBV7-6 and TRBJ2-5. This CDR3 has 15 residues. Looked up from germline, CDR1 is SGHVS and CDR2 is FNYEAQ.

The rearrangement joins TRBV3-1 to TRBJ2-7. The CDR3 extends over 13 amino acids. Germline V gene lookup returns CDR1 LGHDT and CDR2 YNNKEL (reference sequence). This CDR3 reads CASSHRPAYEQYF.

This rearrangement joins TRBV6-6 to TRBJ1-1. Germline V gene lookup returns CDR1 MNHNY and CDR2 SVGAGI (reference sequence). This CDR3 spans 11 amino acids. The CDR3 loop reads CASSRNTEAFF.

The chain joins TRBV29-1 to TRBJ1-2; TCRdb gives TRBD1 as the D gene, but with no DNA this cannot be confirmed. Looked up from germline, CDR1 is SQVTM and CDR2 is ANQGSEA. This CDR3 comprises 13 residues. This chain's CDR3 is CSAPTGGRSGYTF.

This chain uses TRBV12-3 or TRBV12-4 with TRBJ2-1; as DNA is missing, the TRBD1 call by TCRdb cannot be tested. This CDR3 is 12 amino acids long. CDR3 residues: CASSPPGSHQFF.

This chain connects TRBV7-2 to TRBJ2-5; as DNA is missing, the TRBD1 call by TCRdb cannot be tested. The CDR3 contains 15 residues. In germline, CDR1 is SGHTA, CDR2 FQGNSA. CDR3 in amino acids: CASSLVPAGSETQYF.

The chain couples TRBV20-1 to TRBJ1-2; as DNA is missing, the TRBD1 call by TCRdb cannot be tested. The CDR3 is made up of 14 amino acids. Per germline, CDR1 DFQATT and CDR2 SNEGSKA (reference sequence). CDR3 loop: CSARGPEPNYGYTF.

This rearrangement joins TRBV12-3 or TRBV12-4 to TRBJ2-1; checking the TCRdb D call of TRBD1 is not possible without DNA. The CDR3 has 11 residues. This CDR3 is CASRANNEQFF.

The chain recombines TRBV20-1 with TRBJ2-7; TCRdb proposes TRBD1, but this gene call is untestable without DNA. The CDR3 runs 14 residues. Germline CDR1 is DFQATT and CDR2 is SNEGSKA (reference sequence). The chain's CDR3 is CSARGTGTGYEQYF.